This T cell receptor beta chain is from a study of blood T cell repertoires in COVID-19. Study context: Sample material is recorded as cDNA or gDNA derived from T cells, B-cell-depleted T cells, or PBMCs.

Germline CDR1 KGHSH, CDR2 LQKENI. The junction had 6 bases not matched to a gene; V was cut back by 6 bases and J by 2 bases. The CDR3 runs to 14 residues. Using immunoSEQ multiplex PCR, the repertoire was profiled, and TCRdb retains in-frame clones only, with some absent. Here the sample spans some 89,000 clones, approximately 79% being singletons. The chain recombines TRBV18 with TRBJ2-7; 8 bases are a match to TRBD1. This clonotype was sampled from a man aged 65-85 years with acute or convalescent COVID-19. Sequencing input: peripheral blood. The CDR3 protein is CASSPQQGAYEQYF. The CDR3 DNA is TGTGCCAGCTCCCCCCAACAGGGGGCCTACGAGCAGTACTTC.